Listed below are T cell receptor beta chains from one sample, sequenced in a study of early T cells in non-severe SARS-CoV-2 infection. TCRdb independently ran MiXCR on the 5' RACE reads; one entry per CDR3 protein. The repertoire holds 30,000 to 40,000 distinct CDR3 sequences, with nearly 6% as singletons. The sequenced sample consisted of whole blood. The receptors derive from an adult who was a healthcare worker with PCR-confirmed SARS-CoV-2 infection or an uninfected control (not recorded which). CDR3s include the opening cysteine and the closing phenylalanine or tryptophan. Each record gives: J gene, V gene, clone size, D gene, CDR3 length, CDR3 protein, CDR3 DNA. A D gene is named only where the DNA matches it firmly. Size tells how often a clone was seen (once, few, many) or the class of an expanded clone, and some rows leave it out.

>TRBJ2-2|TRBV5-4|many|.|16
CASSFGGSPRTGELFF
TGTGCCAGCAGCTTTGGGGGGAGCCCAAGGACCGGGGAGCTGTTTTTT
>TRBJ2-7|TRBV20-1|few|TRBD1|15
CSAARDRGLTREQYF
TGCAGTGCTGCCCGGGACAGGGGTCTGACGCGGGAGCAGTACTTC
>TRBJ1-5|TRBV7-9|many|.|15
CASSSSVQGNQPQHF
TGTGCCAGCAGCTCCAGCGTACAGGGCAATCAGCCCCAGCATTTT
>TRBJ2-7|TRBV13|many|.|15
CASSLGGRDSYEQYF
TGTGCCAGCAGCTTAGGAGGCCGGGACTCCTACGAGCAGTACTTC
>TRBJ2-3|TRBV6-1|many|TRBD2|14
CASTTTGGTDTQYF
TGTGCCAGCACTACGACGGGAGGAACAGATACGCAGTATTTT
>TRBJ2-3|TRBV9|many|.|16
CASSVGGPGATDTQYF
TGTGCCAGCAGCGTTGGCGGGCCGGGGGCGACAGATACGCAGTATTTT
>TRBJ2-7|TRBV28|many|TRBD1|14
CASLTGTGAYEQYF
TGTGCCAGCCTAACCGGGACAGGGGCCTACGAGCAGTACTTC
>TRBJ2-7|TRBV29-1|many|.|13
CSVKDGPTAEQYF
TGCAGCGTTAAGGATGGACCCACAGCCGAGCAGTACTTC
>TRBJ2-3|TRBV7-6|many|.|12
CASSPIRSTQYF
TGTGCCAGCAGCCCTATTCGGAGTACGCAGTATTTT
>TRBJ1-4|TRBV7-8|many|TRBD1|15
CASSFRQGVGEKLFF
TGTGCCAGCAGCTTTCGACAGGGGGTCGGTGAAAAACTGTTTTTT
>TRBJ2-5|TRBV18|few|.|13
CASSPNAKETQYF
TGTGCCAGCTCACCAAACGCTAAAGAGACCCAGTACTTC
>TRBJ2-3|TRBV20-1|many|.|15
CSARDRVIPTDTQYF
TGCAGTGCTAGAGATCGGGTAATACCCACAGATACGCAGTATTTT
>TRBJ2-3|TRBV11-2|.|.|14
CASRRDRNSDTQYF
TGTGCCAGCAGGAGGGACCGTAATTCGGATACGCAGTATTTT
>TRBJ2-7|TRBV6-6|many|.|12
CASRTASYEQYF
TGTGCCAGCCGGACAGCCTCCTACGAGCAGTACTTC
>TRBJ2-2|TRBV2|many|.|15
CASMRRDLDTGELFF
TGTGCCAGCATGCGGAGGGACTTGGACACCGGGGAGCTGTTTTTT
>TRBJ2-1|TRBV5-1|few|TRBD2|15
CASSLTSGSHSEQFF
TGCGCCAGCAGCTTGACTAGCGGGAGTCACAGTGAGCAGTTCTTC
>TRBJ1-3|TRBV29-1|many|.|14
CSAARVDRGNTIYF
TGCAGCGCCGCTAGGGTAGACAGGGGAAACACCATATATTTT
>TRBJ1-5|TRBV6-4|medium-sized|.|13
CASSRDSNQPQHF
TGTGCCAGCAGCAGGGATAGCAATCAGCCCCAGCATTTT
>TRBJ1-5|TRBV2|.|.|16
CASSEAGRGGNQPQHF
TGTGCCAGCAGTGAAGCGGGGAGGGGTGGCAATCAGCCCCAGCATTTT
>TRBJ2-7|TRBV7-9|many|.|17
CASIQGGTGASRSEQYF
TGTGCCAGCATCCAGGGGGGGACAGGCGCCTCTCGATCGGAGCAGTACTTC
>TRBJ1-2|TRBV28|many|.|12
CASRNPLYGYTF
TGTGCCAGCCGTAACCCGCTCTATGGCTACACCTTC
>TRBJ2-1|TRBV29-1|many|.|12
CSGSGSYNEQFF
TGCAGCGGATCAGGTAGCTACAATGAGCAGTTCTTC
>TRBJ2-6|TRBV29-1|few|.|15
CSVGTVSSGANVLTF
TGCAGCGTGGGGACGGTAAGCTCTGGGGCCAACGTCCTGACTTTC
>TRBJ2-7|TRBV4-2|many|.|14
CASSTRDTNYEQYF
TGTGCCAGCAGCACCCGGGACACCAACTACGAGCAGTACTTC
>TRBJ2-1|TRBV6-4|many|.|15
CASSDSPARYNEQFF
TGTGCCAGCAGTGACTCGCCTGCCCGATACAATGAGCAGTTCTTC
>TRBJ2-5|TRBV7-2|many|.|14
CASSLPEGVETQYF
TGTGCCAGCAGCTTACCCGAGGGCGTAGAGACCCAGTACTTC
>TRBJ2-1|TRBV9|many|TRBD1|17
CASSYRLGTGDYNEQFF
TGTGCCAGCAGCTACCGACTCGGGACAGGGGACTACAATGAGCAGTTCTTC
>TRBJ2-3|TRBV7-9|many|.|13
CASSSSATDTQYF
TGTGCCAGCAGTAGTAGCGCCACAGATACGCAGTATTTT
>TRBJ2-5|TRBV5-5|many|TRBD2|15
CASSPNPLAAETQYF
TGTGCCAGCAGCCCTAACCCACTAGCGGCCGAGACCCAGTACTTC
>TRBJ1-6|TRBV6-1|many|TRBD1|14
CASSRTGGGSPLHF
TGTGCCAGCAGTAGGACAGGAGGCGGTTCACCCCTCCACTTT
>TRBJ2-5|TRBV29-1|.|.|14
CSVAAGMNQETQYF
TGCAGCGTTGCGGCAGGGATGAATCAAGAGACCCAGTACTTC
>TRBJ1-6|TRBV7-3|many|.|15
CASSWESSYNSPLHF
TGTGCCAGCAGCTGGGAGAGCTCCTATAATTCACCCCTCCACTTT
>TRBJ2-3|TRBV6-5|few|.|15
CASSPPVGGSDTQYF
TGTGCCAGCAGTCCCCCGGTAGGGGGTTCAGATACGCAGTATTTT
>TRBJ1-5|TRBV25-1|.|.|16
CASSESGTSVNQPQHF
TGTGCCAGCAGTGAGTCAGGCACCTCCGTCAATCAGCCCCAGCATTTT